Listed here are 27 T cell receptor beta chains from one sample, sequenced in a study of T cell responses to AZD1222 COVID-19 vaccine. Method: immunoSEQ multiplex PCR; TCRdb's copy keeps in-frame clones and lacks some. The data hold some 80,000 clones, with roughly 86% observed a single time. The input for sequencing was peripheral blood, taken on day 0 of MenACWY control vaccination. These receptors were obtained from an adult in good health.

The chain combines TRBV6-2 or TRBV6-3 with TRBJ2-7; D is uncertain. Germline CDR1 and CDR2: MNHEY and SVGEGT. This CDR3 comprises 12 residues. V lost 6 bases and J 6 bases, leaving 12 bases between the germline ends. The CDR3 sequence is CASSYPPFEQYF. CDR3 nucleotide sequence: TGTGCCAGCAGCTATCCACCTTTCGAGCAGTACTTC.

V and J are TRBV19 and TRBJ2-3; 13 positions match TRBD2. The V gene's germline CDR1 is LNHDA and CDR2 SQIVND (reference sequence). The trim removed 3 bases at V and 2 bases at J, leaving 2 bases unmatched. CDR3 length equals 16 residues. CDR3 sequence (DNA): TGTGCCAGTAGTATCGGGACTAGCGGGATCACAGATACGCAGTATTTT. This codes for CASSIGTSGITDTQYF.

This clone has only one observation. CDR3 residues: CASSFPGTDTQYF. In DNA, the CDR3 is TGTGCCAGCAGCTTCCCCGGCACAGATACGCAGTATTTT. This rearrangement joins TRBV7-2 to TRBJ2-3; D is ambiguous. Germline CDR1 is SGHTA and CDR2 is FQGNSA. Trimming shortened V by 3 bases and J by 1 base, and 5 bases separated the two germline ends. CDR3 length: 13 amino acids.

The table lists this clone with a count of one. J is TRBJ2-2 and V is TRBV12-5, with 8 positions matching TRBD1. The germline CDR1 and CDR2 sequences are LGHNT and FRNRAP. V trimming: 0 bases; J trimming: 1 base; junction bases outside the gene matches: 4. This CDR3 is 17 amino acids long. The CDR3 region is CASGLVRGQGNTGELFF. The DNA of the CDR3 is TGTGCTAGTGGTTTGGTAAGAGGACAGGGGAACACCGGGGAGCTGTTTTTT.

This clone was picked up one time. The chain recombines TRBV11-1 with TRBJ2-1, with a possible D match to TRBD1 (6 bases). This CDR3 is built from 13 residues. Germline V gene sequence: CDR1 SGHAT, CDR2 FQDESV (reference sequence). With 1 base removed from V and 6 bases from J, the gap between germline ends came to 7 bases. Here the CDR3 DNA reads TGTGCCAGCAGCTTAGTCAGGGGCAATGAGCAGTTCTTC. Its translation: CASSLVRGNEQFF.

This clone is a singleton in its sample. The CDR3 DNA sequence: TGCGCCAGCAGCACCCGGACAGGGCGCTACGAGCAGTACTTC. Protein sequence: CASSTRTGRYEQYF. The V gene is TRBV5-1, the J gene TRBJ2-7; the match to TRBD1 covers 8 bases. This CDR3 has 14 amino acids. The germline CDR1 and CDR2 sequences are SGHRS and YFSETQ. The V and J ends lost 4 bases and 3 bases, in that order; junction bases with no gene match: 6.

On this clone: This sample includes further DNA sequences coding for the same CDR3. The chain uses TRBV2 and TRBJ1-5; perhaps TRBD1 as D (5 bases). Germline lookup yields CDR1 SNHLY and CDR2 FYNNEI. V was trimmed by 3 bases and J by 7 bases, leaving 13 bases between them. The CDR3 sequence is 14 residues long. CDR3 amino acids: CASSDRGVGQPQHF. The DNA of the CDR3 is TGTGCCAGCAGTGACCGAGGGGTCGGGCAGCCCCAGCATTTT.

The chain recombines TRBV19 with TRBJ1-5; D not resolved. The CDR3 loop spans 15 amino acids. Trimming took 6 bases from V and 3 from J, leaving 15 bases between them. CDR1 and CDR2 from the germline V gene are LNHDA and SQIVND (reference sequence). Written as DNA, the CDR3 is TGTGCCAGTAGCATCCTTGGGAACCCCAATCAGCCCCAGCATTTT. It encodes CASSILGNPNQPQHF.

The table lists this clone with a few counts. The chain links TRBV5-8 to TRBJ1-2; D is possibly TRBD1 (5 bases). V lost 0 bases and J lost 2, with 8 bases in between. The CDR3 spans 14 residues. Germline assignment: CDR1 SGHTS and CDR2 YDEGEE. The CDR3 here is CASSLGQGNYGYTF. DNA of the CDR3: TGTGCCAGCAGCTTGGGGCAGGGCAACTATGGCTACACCTTC.

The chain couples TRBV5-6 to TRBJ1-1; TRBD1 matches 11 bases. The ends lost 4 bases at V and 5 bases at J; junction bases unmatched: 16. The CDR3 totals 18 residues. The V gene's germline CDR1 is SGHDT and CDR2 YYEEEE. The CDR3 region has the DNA TGTGCCAGCAGCCAAAGAAGGAGCGGACAGGGGGCTTTAACTGAAGCTTTCTTT. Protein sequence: CASSQRRSGQGALTEAFF.

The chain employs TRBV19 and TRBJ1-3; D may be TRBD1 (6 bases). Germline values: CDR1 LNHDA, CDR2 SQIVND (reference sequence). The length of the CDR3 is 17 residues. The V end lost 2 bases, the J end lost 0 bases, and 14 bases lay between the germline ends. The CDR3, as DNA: TGTGCCAGTAGTATATCCGGGACACCCTTCTCTGGAAACACCATATATTTT. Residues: CASSISGTPFSGNTIYF.

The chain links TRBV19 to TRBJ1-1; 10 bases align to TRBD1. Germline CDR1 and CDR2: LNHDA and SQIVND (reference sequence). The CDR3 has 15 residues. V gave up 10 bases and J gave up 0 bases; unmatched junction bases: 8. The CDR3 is CATKGTGVLNTEAFF. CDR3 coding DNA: TGTGCCACCAAGGGGACAGGGGTTTTGAACACTGAAGCTTTCTTT.

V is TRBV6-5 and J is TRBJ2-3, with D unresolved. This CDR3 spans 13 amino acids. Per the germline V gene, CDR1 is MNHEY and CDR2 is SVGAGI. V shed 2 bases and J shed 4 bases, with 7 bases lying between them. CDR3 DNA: TGTGCCAGCAGTTACAGTTCCGCAGATACGCAGTATTTT. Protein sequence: CASSYSSADTQYF.

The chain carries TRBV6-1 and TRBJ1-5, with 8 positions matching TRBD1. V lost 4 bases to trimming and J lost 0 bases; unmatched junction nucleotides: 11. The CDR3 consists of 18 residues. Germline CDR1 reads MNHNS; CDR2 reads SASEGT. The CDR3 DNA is TGTGCCAGCAGTGTTTTCGGACAGGGTAGAAATAGCAATCAGCCCCAGCATTTT. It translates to CASSVFGQGRNSNQPQHF.

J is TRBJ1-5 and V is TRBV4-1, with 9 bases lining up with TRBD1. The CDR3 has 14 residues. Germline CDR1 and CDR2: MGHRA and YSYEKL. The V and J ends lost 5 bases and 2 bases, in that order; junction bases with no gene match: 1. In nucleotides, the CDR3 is TGCGCCAGCAGCAGGGACAGGGGCAATCAGCCCCAGCATTTT. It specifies CASSRDRGNQPQHF.

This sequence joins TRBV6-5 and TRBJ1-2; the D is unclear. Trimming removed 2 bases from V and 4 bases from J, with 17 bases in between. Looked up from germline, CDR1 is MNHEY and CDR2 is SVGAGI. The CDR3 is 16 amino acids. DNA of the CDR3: TGTGCCAGCAGTTACACTCAACCACAGACGTCCTATGGCTACACCTTC. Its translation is CASSYTQPQTSYGYTF.

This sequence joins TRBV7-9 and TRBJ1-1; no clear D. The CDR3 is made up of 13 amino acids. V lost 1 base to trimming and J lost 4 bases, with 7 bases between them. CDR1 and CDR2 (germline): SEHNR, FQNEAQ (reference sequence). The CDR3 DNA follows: TGTGCCAGCAGCTTAGAATTCCGCACTGAAGCTTTCTTT. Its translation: CASSLEFRTEAFF.

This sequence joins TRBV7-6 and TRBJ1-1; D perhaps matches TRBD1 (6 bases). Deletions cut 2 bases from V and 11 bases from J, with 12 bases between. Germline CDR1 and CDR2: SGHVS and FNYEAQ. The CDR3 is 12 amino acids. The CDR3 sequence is CASSLPGGEAFF. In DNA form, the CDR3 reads TGTGCCAGCAGCTTACCCGGGGGCGAGGCTTTCTTT.

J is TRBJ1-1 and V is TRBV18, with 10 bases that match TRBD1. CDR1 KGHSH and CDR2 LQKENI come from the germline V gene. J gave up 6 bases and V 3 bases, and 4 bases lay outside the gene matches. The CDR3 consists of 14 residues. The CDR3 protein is CASSPGQGRAEAFF. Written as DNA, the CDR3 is TGTGCCAGCTCACCGGGACAGGGGAGGGCTGAAGCTTTCTTT.

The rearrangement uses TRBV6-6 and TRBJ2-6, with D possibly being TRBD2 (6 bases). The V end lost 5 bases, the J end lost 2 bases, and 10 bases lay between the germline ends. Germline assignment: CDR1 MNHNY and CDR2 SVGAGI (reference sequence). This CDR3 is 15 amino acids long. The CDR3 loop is CASSTGVAGANVLTF. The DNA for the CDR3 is TGTGCCAGCAGTACGGGGGTTGCTGGGGCCAACGTCCTGACTTTC.

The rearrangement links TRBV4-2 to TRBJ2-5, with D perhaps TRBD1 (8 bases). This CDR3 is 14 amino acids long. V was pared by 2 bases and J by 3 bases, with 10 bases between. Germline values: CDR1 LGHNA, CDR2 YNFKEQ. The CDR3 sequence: CASSQTGGEETQYF. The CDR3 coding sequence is TGTGCCAGCAGCCAAACAGGGGGGGAAGAGACCCAGTACTTC.

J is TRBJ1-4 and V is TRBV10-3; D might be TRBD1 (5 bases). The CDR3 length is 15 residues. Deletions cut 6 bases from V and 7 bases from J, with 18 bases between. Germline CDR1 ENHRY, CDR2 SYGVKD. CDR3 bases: TGTGCCATCAGGTCCGGCGGGACCCCGGTTGAAAAACTGTTTTTT. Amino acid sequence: CAIRSGGTPVEKLFF.

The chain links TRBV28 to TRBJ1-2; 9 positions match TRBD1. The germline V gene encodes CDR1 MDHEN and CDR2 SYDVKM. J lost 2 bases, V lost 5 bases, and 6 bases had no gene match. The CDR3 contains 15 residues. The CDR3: CASSGTGGVNYGYTF. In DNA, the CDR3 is TGTGCCAGCAGTGGTACAGGGGGCGTGAACTATGGCTACACCTTC.

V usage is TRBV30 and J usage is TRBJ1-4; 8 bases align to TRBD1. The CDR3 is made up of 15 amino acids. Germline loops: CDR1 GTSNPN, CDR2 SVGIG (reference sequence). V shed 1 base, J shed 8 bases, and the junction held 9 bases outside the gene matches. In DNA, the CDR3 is TGTGCCTGGAGTGGGCAGGGGGCATTTGGAGAAAAACTGTTTTTT. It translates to CAWSGQGAFGEKLFF.

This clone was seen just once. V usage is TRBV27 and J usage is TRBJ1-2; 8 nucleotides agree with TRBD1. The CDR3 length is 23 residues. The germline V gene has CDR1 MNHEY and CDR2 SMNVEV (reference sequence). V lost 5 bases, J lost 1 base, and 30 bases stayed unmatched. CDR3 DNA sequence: TGTGCCAGCAGTCCGTCCCGGGACAGGATCGGTCCCCGCGGGCTCCCGTTTAACTATGGCTACACCTTC. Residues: CASSPSRDRIGPRGLPFNYGYTF.

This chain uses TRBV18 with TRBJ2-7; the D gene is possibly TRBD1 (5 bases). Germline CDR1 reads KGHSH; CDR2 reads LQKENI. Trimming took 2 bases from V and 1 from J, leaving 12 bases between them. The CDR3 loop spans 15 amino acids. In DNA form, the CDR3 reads TGTGCCAGCTCACCAGGGGCAGTCCTTTCCTACGAGCAGTACTTC. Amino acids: CASSPGAVLSYEQYF.

The CDR3 coding sequence is TGTGCCAGCGAAACTACAGGGAACACTGAAGCTTTCTTT. This gives the protein CASETTGNTEAFF. V and J are TRBV6-6 and TRBJ1-1; D perhaps matches TRBD1 (5 bases). The V and J ends lost 8 bases and 1 base respectively, with 11 bases between them. Germline assignment: CDR1 MNHNY and CDR2 SVGAGI (reference sequence). The CDR3 loop spans 13 amino acids.